A single sample is the source of the 19 T cell receptor beta chains below, sequenced in a study of cytomegalovirus exposure and HLA in healthy donors. PCR involved 60 Vbeta and 13 Jbeta primers. Libraries were prepared by immunoSEQ multiplex PCR; TCRdb keeps only in-frame clonotypes and omits some of them. The sample holds 81,000 or so clones, over 60% seen once. The sequenced sample consisted of PBMCs. The receptors originated from a man in his sixties in good health and CMV-seronegative.

This clone was detected once. The chain employs TRBV30 and TRBJ2-1, with 8 nucleotides matching TRBD2. CDR3 length: 14 residues. Germline V gene data show CDR1 as GTSNPN and CDR2 as SVGIG (reference sequence). V shed 2 bases and J 7 bases; nucleotides not matched to a gene: 7. The chain's CDR3 is CAWSSGGGVNEQFF. In DNA form, the CDR3 reads TGTGCCTGGAGTTCCGGGGGGGGTGTAAATGAGCAGTTCTTC.

This rearrangement joins TRBV5-5 to TRBJ2-1, with TRBD2 matching 14 bases. This CDR3 region has 18 residues. Germline V lookup: CDR1 SGHKS, CDR2 YYEKEE (reference sequence). V was clipped by 2 bases and J by 0 bases; unmatched bases: 4. CDR3 in amino acids: CASSFSGLAGGSYNEQFF. For the CDR3, the DNA is TGTGCCAGCAGCTTCTCCGGACTAGCGGGGGGCTCCTACAATGAGCAGTTCTTC.

This clone was found once. The chain is built from TRBV29-1 and TRBJ2-5, with a possible D match to TRBD1 (6 bases). CDR3 size: 16 residues. The V gene lost 0 bases and the J gene lost 5 bases, with 19 bases spanning the gap. Germline CDR1 reads SQVTM; CDR2 reads ANQGSEA. CDR3 in amino acids: CSVEDLVEQGGETQYF. As DNA, the CDR3 is TGCAGCGTTGAAGATCTTGTCGAACAGGGTGGGGAGACCCAGTACTTC.

The rearrangement links TRBV19 to TRBJ1-2; 8 positions agree with TRBD1. Germline V lookup: CDR1 LNHDA, CDR2 SQIVND (reference sequence). The CDR3 covers 16 residues. Germline trimming cut 6 bases from V and 4 bases from J; bases unmatched to any gene: 13. The CDR3 sequence is CASSQGVAGGLYGYTF. The CDR3 DNA is TGTGCCAGTAGCCAAGGGGTGGCAGGGGGCCTCTATGGCTACACCTTC.

The table lists this clone with a few counts. The CDR3 here is CASSLGLAGVYEQYF. As DNA, the CDR3 is TGTGCCAGCAGCTTAGGGCTAGCGGGGGTGTACGAGCAGTACTTC. V is TRBV7-9 and J is TRBJ2-7, with 10 bases lining up with TRBD2. The CDR3 totals 15 residues. J lost 4 bases, V lost 1 base, and 4 bases had no gene match. CDR1 SEHNR and CDR2 FQNEAQ come from the germline V gene (reference sequence).

This chain uses TRBV7-3 with TRBJ1-1; possible D gene TRBD1, 5 bases. This CDR3 has 17 residues. Trimming cost V 2 bases and J 1 base, with 17 bases left between them. Germline V gene lookup returns CDR1 SGHTA and CDR2 FQGTGA. CDR3 sequence reads: CASSLDLWAQGNTEAFF. DNA for the CDR3: TGTGCCAGCAGCTTAGATCTCTGGGCCCAGGGGAACACTGAAGCTTTCTTT.

The chain combines TRBV4-2 with TRBJ2-7; TRBD2 might be the D (6 bases). Germline CDR1 is LGHNA and CDR2 is YNFKEQ. The germline V and J ends were trimmed by 7 bases and 4 bases, with 17 bases remaining between them. The CDR3 spans 14 residues. In nucleotides, the CDR3 is TGTGCCAGCACCCAGGTGGGGGGTACTTACGAGCAGTACTTC. Its translation: CASTQVGGTYEQYF.

The chain couples TRBV5-4 to TRBJ2-6, with TRBD1 as a possible D gene (6 bases). Looked up from germline, CDR1 is SGHNT and CDR2 is YYREEE (reference sequence). The CDR3 covers 17 residues. Trimming removed 2 bases from V and 0 bases from J, with 12 bases in between. CDR3 loop: CASSFAGQRSGANVLTF. DNA of the CDR3: TGTGCCAGCAGCTTTGCCGGACAGCGCTCTGGGGCCAACGTCCTGACTTTC.

This clone came up once. The gene calls are TRBV2 and TRBJ1-5; D not resolved. Germline V gives CDR1 SNHLY, CDR2 FYNNEI. Trimming took off 7 bases at V and 5 bases at J, with 12 bases between the two ends. The CDR3 spans 13 residues. The CDR3 DNA sequence: TGTGCCAGCAACTACCGGGATGATCAGCCCCAGCATTTT. It translates to CASNYRDDQPQHF.

The V gene is TRBV4-2, the J gene TRBJ2-2; possibly TRBD2 for D (5 bases). Germline V gene lookup returns CDR1 LGHNA and CDR2 YNFKEQ. Trimming took 8 bases from V and 6 from J, leaving 19 bases between them. The CDR3 runs to 15 residues. Here the CDR3 reads CASSHLAGVSGELFF. CDR3 DNA: TGTGCCAGCTCCCACCTAGCTGGGGTGTCCGGGGAGCTGTTTTTT.

The rearrangement joins TRBV7-9 to TRBJ2-4; tentative D call: TRBD1 (5 bases). V lost 5 bases to trimming and J lost 1 base, with 12 bases between them. Germline assignment: CDR1 SEHNR and CDR2 FQNEAQ (reference sequence). The CDR3 has 15 residues. The CDR3 coding sequence is TGTGCCAGCAGCGCCCAGGGTGCGGCCAAAAACATTCAGTACTTC. Translating gives CASSAQGAAKNIQYF. Full variable domain (missing parts from reference TRBV7-9 and TRBJ2-4): DTGVSQNPRHKITKRGQNVTFRCDPISEHNRLYWYRQTLGQGPEFLTYFQNEAQLEKSRLLSDRFSAERPKGSFSTLEIQRTEQGDSAMYLCASSAQGAAKNIQYFGAGTRLSVL.

This chain uses TRBV15 with TRBJ2-4; 7 nucleotides line up with TRBD1. Losses at the gene ends were 5 bases for V and 5 bases for J; bases not matched to a gene: 9. Germline V gene data show CDR1 as LNHNV and CDR2 as YYDKDF (reference sequence). The CDR3 runs 15 residues. CDR3 loop: CATSLQTGAQNIQYF. The CDR3 bases are TGTGCCACCAGCCTGCAAACAGGGGCCCAAAACATTCAGTACTTC. The full variable domain, completed using reference TRBV15 and TRBJ2-4, is DAMVIQNPRYQVTQFGKPVTLSCSQTLNHNVMYWYQQKSSQAPKLLFHYYDKDFNNEADTPDNFQSRRPNTSFCFLDIRSPGLGDTAMYLCATSLQTGAQNIQYFGAGTRLSVL.

The chain is built from TRBV6-5 and TRBJ1-4, with a tentative D call TRBD1 (5 bases). The CDR3 loop spans 16 amino acids. V lost 0 bases and J 5 bases, leaving 13 bases between the germline ends. CDR1 and CDR2 from the germline V gene are MNHEY and SVGAGI. DNA for the CDR3: TGTGCCAGCAGTTACTCGTCGCGGGGACGCAATGAAAAACTGTTTTTT. Amino acids: CASSYSSRGRNEKLFF.

The V and J genes are TRBV27 and TRBJ1-2, with 9 bases that match TRBD1. The germline V gene encodes CDR1 MNHEY and CDR2 SMNVEV (reference sequence). V shed 4 bases, J shed 2 bases, and the junction held 8 bases outside the gene matches. This CDR3 has 16 amino acids. CDR3: CASSSLQGAGNYGYTF. The CDR3 nucleotides read TGTGCCAGCAGTTCCCTACAGGGGGCAGGGAACTATGGCTACACCTTC.

The chain couples TRBV19 to TRBJ2-7; TRBD1 agrees at 8 bases. The V gene's germline CDR1 is LNHDA and CDR2 SQIVND (reference sequence). Trimming at V came to 4 bases and at J to 3 bases, leaving 8 bases not matched to a gene. The CDR3 runs to 15 residues. CDR3 protein: CASSNQGAGGYEQYF. CDR3 bases: TGTGCCAGTAGTAACCAGGGGGCAGGTGGCTACGAGCAGTACTTC.

V and J are TRBV19 and TRBJ2-3; 7 nucleotides agree with TRBD1. The CDR3 is 15 amino acids. Germline CDR1 LNHDA, CDR2 SQIVND (reference sequence). V trimming: 5 bases; J trimming: 0 bases; junction bases outside the gene matches: 5. Here the CDR3 DNA reads TGTGCCAGTAGTGGGACAGCCTCTAGCACAGATACGCAGTATTTT. It yields the protein CASSGTASSTDTQYF.

V usage is TRBV15 and J usage is TRBJ1-1; D might be TRBD1 (5 bases). The V gene's germline CDR1 is LNHNV and CDR2 YYDKDF (reference sequence). There are 13 residues in the CDR3. V shed 5 bases and J shed 1 base, with 8 bases lying between them. In DNA form, the CDR3 reads TGTGCCACCAGCGGGGGGGGGAACACTGAAGCTTTCTTT. Translating it yields CATSGGGNTEAFF.

This clone came up a few times. The chain combines TRBV30 with TRBJ2-7; 15 bases fit TRBD2. Looked up from germline, CDR1 is GTSNPN and CDR2 is SVGIG (reference sequence). J gave up 2 bases and V 1 base, and 12 bases lay outside the gene matches. This CDR3 contains 19 residues. This CDR3 is CAWSGFLGLAGGPTYEQYF. The CDR3 coding sequence is TGTGCCTGGAGTGGCTTTCTGGGACTAGCGGGGGGACCGACCTACGAGCAGTACTTC. The complete variable domain, with remaining parts taken from reference TRBV30 and TRBJ2-7, reads SQTIHQWPATLVQPVGSPLSLECTVEGTSNPNLYWYRQAAGRGLQLLFYSVGIGQISSEVPQNLSASRPQDRQFILSSKKLLLSDSGFYLCAWSGFLGLAGGPTYEQYFGPGTRLTVT.

The genes are TRBV2 and TRBJ1-6, with D possibly TRBD1 on 6 matching bases. The CDR3 runs 16 residues. CDR1 and CDR2 (germline): SNHLY, FYNNEI. Trimming removed 6 bases from V and 0 bases from J, with 12 bases in between. CDR3 amino acids: CASRGTQSSYNSPLHF. In DNA, the CDR3 is TGTGCCAGCAGAGGGACACAGAGCTCCTATAATTCACCCCTCCACTTT. Full variable domain (outside the CDR3, taken from reference TRBV2 and TRBJ1-6): EPEVTQTPSHQVTQMGQEVILRCVPISNHLYFYWYRQILGQKVEFLVSFYNNEISEKSEIFDDQFSVERPDGSNFTLKIRSTKLEDSAMYFCASRGTQSSYNSPLHFGNGTRLTVT.